The subject of this entry is one T cell receptor beta chain. TCRdb's table, derived via immunoSEQ multiplex PCR, lists solely in-frame clones and lacks some. The sample carries around 94,000 clones, about nine tenths recorded once. This specimen comes from a study of blood T cell repertoires in COVID-19. About the research overall: Researchers got acute and convalescent COVID-19 samples from the United States, Italy and Spain. In each case, the material was cDNA or gDNA derived from T cells, B-cell-depleted T cells, or PBMCs.

This CDR3 is built from 13 residues. The V end lost 6 bases, the J end lost 9 bases, and 15 bases lay between the germline ends. During active infection, Seattle patients enrolled and were then monitored through disease. The sequencing input was peripheral blood. The chain joins TRBV12-3 or TRBV12-4 to TRBJ2-1; D is perhaps TRBD2 (5 bases). The source of this sequence is a woman aged 45-65 years with COVID-19, enrolled during active disease. The DNA for the CDR3 is TGTGCCAGCAGCTTTCTCGAACGGGGTGAGCAGTTCTTC. The encoded protein is CASSFLERGEQFF.